This TCR beta chain was obtained from a study of blood T cell repertoires in COVID-19. The trim removed 1 base at V and 1 base at J, leaving 3 bases unmatched. The CDR3 totals 16 residues. Germline V gene sequence: CDR1 SEHNR, CDR2 FQNEAQ (reference sequence). The repertoire was sequenced with immunoSEQ multiplex PCR; TCRdb's copy has only in-frame clones and lacks some. The table includes about 220,000 clones, 75% to 90% detected once. The sequencing input was PBMCs or T cells enriched from blood (not recorded which). The chain employs TRBV7-9 and TRBJ2-3; 9 bases line up with TRBD2. This clonotype was sampled from a young woman in a cohort exposed to, infected with or recovered from COVID-19 (not recorded which). CDR3 sequence: CASSLGPSGGTDTQYF. CDR3 bases: TGTGCCAGCAGCTTAGGGCCTAGCGGGGGCACAGATACGCAGTATTTT.